The 18 T cell receptor beta chains below all came from one sample that was sequenced in a study of blood T cell repertoires in COVID-19. The method was immunoSEQ multiplex PCR; TCRdb's version includes in-frame clones alone and lacks a portion of them. The top ten hold 17% of the sample, which has around 130,000 clones, about four fifths seen once. Sequenced: peripheral blood. These receptors all come from a woman older than 75 with acute or convalescent COVID-19.

The chain recombines TRBV14 with TRBJ1-1; the D is unclear. V was clipped by 1 base and J by 0 bases, with 3 bases between them. Germline loops: CDR1 SGHDN, CDR2 FVKESK. This CDR3 is 13 amino acids long. The CDR3, as DNA: TGTGCCAGCAGCCAAGGTATGAACACTGAAGCTTTCTTT. The encoded protein is CASSQGMNTEAFF.

The V call is TRBV4-3, the J call TRBJ2-7; no clear D. V lost 4 bases and J 0 bases, leaving 13 bases between the germline ends. Looked up from germline, CDR1 is LGHNA and CDR2 is YSLEER. The CDR3 is 15 residues long. DNA for the CDR3: TGCGCCAGCAGCCTAGATGGCCCAGGCTCCTACGAGCAGTACTTC. Translating gives CASSLDGPGSYEQYF.

The rearrangement uses TRBV7-2 and TRBJ1-1, with 8 bases aligning to TRBD1. The germline V gene encodes CDR1 SGHTA and CDR2 FQGNSA. The CDR3 loop spans 14 amino acids. The V segment lost 5 bases and the J segment 5 bases; nucleotides outside the gene matches: 7. The CDR3 spells CASSPAGGLTEAFF. The CDR3 DNA follows: TGTGCCAGCAGCCCCGCAGGGGGCTTGACTGAAGCTTTCTTT.

A few counts support this clone. The gene calls are TRBV19 and TRBJ2-7, with D possibly being TRBD2 (6 bases). The V gene lost 6 bases and the J gene lost 3 bases, with 18 bases spanning the gap. Germline values: CDR1 LNHDA, CDR2 SQIVND (reference sequence). The CDR3 is 15 residues long. CDR3 loop: CASRRTGRGNYEQYF. The CDR3 DNA is TGTGCCAGTAGGAGAACCGGGAGAGGGAACTACGAGCAGTACTTC.

J is TRBJ1-6 and V is TRBV10-2; weak D call: TRBD1 (5 bases). The V end lost 2 bases, the J end lost 7 bases, and 12 bases lay between the germline ends. The CDR3 is 15 residues long. The V gene's germline CDR1 is WSHSY and CDR2 SAAADI. The chain's CDR3 is CASSETAGHNSPLHF. CDR3 bases: TGCGCCAGCAGTGAGACGGCAGGGCACAATTCACCCCTCCACTTT.

This chain uses TRBV4-3 with TRBJ2-3; TRBD2 aligns across 8 bases. This CDR3 spans 15 amino acids. V lost 5 bases to trimming and J lost 0 bases; unmatched junction nucleotides: 4. Germline V gene data show CDR1 as LGHNA and CDR2 as YSLEER. DNA of the CDR3: TGCGCCAGCAGCGCACGGGGGGGTAGCACAGATACGCAGTATTTT. As protein: CASSARGGSTDTQYF.

This chain uses TRBV28 with TRBJ1-5, with TRBD1 matching 8 bases. This CDR3 has 17 amino acids. Trimming removed 7 bases from V and 2 bases from J; junction bases left unmatched: 13. Per germline, CDR1 MDHEN and CDR2 SYDVKM. The CDR3 nucleotides are TGTGCCAGCACCGGGACAGGCCTTTTCGCGGGCAATCAGCCCCAGCATTTT. This gives the protein CASTGTGLFAGNQPQHF.

The chain couples TRBV19 to TRBJ2-7; 7 bases match TRBD1. The germline CDR1 and CDR2 sequences are LNHDA and SQIVND (reference sequence). Trimming removed 6 bases from V and 0 bases from J; junction bases left unmatched: 8. The CDR3 is 15 amino acids. The CDR3 sequence is CASSPAGTDSYEQYF. The CDR3 nucleotides are TGTGCCAGTAGCCCGGCCGGGACAGACTCCTACGAGCAGTACTTC.

V is TRBV4-3 and J is TRBJ2-1; no clear D gene. This CDR3 is built from 14 residues. V was clipped by 1 base and J by 5 bases, with 9 bases between them. In germline, CDR1 is LGHNA, CDR2 YSLEER. CDR3 DNA sequence: TGCGCCAGCAGCCAAGCACTCCGGGACAATGAGCAGTTCTTC. It yields the protein CASSQALRDNEQFF.

The V and J genes are TRBV5-4 and TRBJ2-1; D not certain. This CDR3 contains 15 residues. V was clipped by 0 bases and J by 0 bases, with 7 bases between them. Germline V gives CDR1 SGHNT, CDR2 YYREEE (reference sequence). CDR3 sequence: CASSLDSSSYNEQFF. The CDR3 coding sequence is TGTGCCAGCAGCTTGGATTCGAGCTCCTACAATGAGCAGTTCTTC.

This rearrangement joins TRBV29-1 to TRBJ1-4, with 9 nucleotides matching TRBD1. The CDR3 extends over 14 amino acids. Germline CDR1 and CDR2: SQVTM and ANQGSEA. V shed 6 bases and J 8 bases; nucleotides not matched to a gene: 10. The CDR3 coding sequence is TGCAGCGTCCGAACAGGGGGCGGAGAAGAAAAACTGTTTTTT. Amino acid sequence: CSVRTGGGEEKLFF.

The chain is built from TRBV11-2 and TRBJ1-6; maybe TRBD1 (5 bases). Trimming stripped 8 bases from V and 7 bases from J, with 15 bases between. From germline, CDR1 is SGHAT and CDR2 FQNNGV. This CDR3 has 14 residues. The CDR3 loop is CASRGGGVNSPLHF. The CDR3 region has the DNA TGTGCCAGCCGGGGCGGAGGGGTCAATTCACCCCTCCACTTT.

The V call is TRBV12-3 or TRBV12-4, the J call TRBJ1-1; unclear D gene. The CDR3 has 13 residues. V was pared by 7 bases and J by 7 bases, with 16 bases between. CDR3 region: CASTTAGEIEAFF. CDR3 DNA: TGTGCCAGCACTACTGCCGGGGAGATTGAAGCTTTCTTT.

The gene calls are TRBV4-3 and TRBJ2-1; the match to TRBD2 covers 7 bases. Germline lookup yields CDR1 LGHNA and CDR2 YSLEER. The CDR3 length is 15 residues. V shed 3 bases, J shed 10 bases, and the junction held 12 bases outside the gene matches. CDR3 in amino acids: CASSHPGAGWGEQFF. In DNA form, the CDR3 reads TGCGCCAGCAGCCACCCCGGAGCGGGGTGGGGCGAGCAGTTCTTC.

This clone was recorded only once. The rearrangement uses TRBV15 and TRBJ1-6; D is possibly TRBD1 (5 bases). Trimming pared 4 bases from V and 10 bases from J, leaving 8 bases between. Per germline, CDR1 LNHNV and CDR2 YYDKDF (reference sequence). This CDR3 comprises 12 residues. This CDR3 is CATSNRGSPLHF. CDR3 coding DNA: TGTGCCACCAGCAACCGGGGGTCACCCCTCCACTTT.

The chain links TRBV5-6 to TRBJ1-5, with D hard to call. V lost 8 bases and J 4 bases, leaving 19 bases between the germline ends. The length of the CDR3 is 15 residues. Per the germline V gene, CDR1 is SGHDT and CDR2 is YYEEEE. CDR3 DNA: TGTGCCAGTCATCGAACGGGGTTGATGAATCAGCCCCAGCATTTT. It translates to CASHRTGLMNQPQHF.

The chain has TRBV12-3 or TRBV12-4 and TRBJ2-1, with D perhaps TRBD2 (6 bases). The CDR3 totals 13 residues. Trimming removed 2 bases at V and 15 bases at J, with 17 bases between. CDR3 in amino acids: CASSLTRRESPFF. CDR3 sequence (DNA): TGTGCCAGCAGTTTAACCCGGAGGGAAAGCCCGTTCTTC.

The chain has TRBV19 and TRBJ1-5; D uncertain. Looked up from germline, CDR1 is LNHDA and CDR2 is SQIVND (reference sequence). This CDR3 spans 17 amino acids. The ends were cut back, 3 bases at V and 0 bases at J, with 15 bases in the middle. CDR3 amino acids: CASSMRGGDYSNQPQHF. CDR3 DNA: TGTGCCAGTAGTATGCGTGGTGGAGACTATAGCAATCAGCCCCAGCATTTT.